These 24 T cell receptor beta chains were sequenced from one sample in a study of OX40 agonist ivuxolimab in advanced cancers. Sequencing used immunoSEQ multiplex PCR; TCRdb keeps in-frame clones, though not all of them. Here the sample spans 65,000 to 70,000 clones, 75% to 90% being singletons. The specimen comprised CD4+ or CD8+ T cells sorted from blood, sampled in a trial of the OX40 agonist ivuxolimab. These receptors all come from an adult with an advanced solid tumor such as melanoma, head and neck, liver or kidney cancer.

The chain has TRBV19 and TRBJ1-5; D is unclear. V was cut by 0 bases and J by 3 bases, with 6 bases left in between. The germline V gene encodes CDR1 LNHDA and CDR2 SQIVND (reference sequence). This CDR3 is 14 amino acids long. The CDR3 here is CASSIEPINQPQHF. The CDR3 bases are TGTGCCAGTAGTATAGAACCTATCAATCAGCCCCAGCATTTT.

The CDR3, as DNA: TGTGCCTGGAGTGGGCAGGGGGCCCTTAACTATGGCTACACCTTC. Its protein product is CAWSGQGALNYGYTF. The J gene is TRBJ1-2, the V gene TRBV30; 8 bases are shared with TRBD1. This CDR3 has 15 amino acids. V was pared by 1 base and J by 1 base, with 5 bases of the junction left unmatched. CDR1 and CDR2 (germline): GTSNPN, SVGIG (reference sequence). Variable domain in full (rest from reference TRBV30 and TRBJ1-2): SQTIHQWPATLVQPVGSPLSLECTVEGTSNPNLYWYRQAAGRGLQLLFYSVGIGQISSEVPQNLSASRPQDRQFILSSKKLLLSDSGFYLCAWSGQGALNYGYTFGSGTRLTVV.

The chain joins TRBV27 to TRBJ2-1; perhaps TRBD1 as D (5 bases). The germline V and J ends were trimmed by 1 base and 2 bases, with 12 bases remaining between them. CDR1 is MNHEY, CDR2 SMNVEV, per germline (reference sequence). This CDR3 comprises 16 residues. CDR3 sequence: CASSLLAPTAYNEQFF. DNA of the CDR3: TGTGCCAGCAGTTTATTGGCCCCGACAGCCTACAATGAGCAGTTCTTC.

This chain joins TRBV9 and TRBJ2-3; D tentatively reads TRBD1 or TRBD2 (5 bases each). The CDR3 runs to 12 residues. Between the trimmed V and J ends, which lost 3 bases and 6 bases, there was a span of 8 bases. CDR1 and CDR2 from the germline V gene are SGDLS and YYNGEE. The CDR3, as DNA: TGTGCCAGCAGCGGCGAGGGGGATACGCAGTATTTT. It codes for CASSGEGDTQYF.

The rearrangement uses TRBV27 and TRBJ2-1, with D uncertain. Germline V CDR1 and CDR2: MNHEY, SMNVEV (reference sequence). This CDR3 spans 15 amino acids. V shed 2 bases and J shed 4 bases, with 12 bases lying between them. CDR3 amino acids: CASSLQLDLYNEQFF. As DNA, the CDR3 is TGTGCCAGCAGTTTACAGCTAGACCTATACAATGAGCAGTTCTTC.

The chain uses TRBV5-6 and TRBJ2-5; 13 bases are a match to TRBD2. V lost 0 bases to trimming and J lost 7 bases; unmatched junction nucleotides: 6. The CDR3 loop spans 16 amino acids. CDR1 and CDR2 from the germline V gene are SGHDT and YYEEEE. CDR3 sequence: CASSLGLAGGKGTQYF. As DNA, the CDR3 is TGTGCCAGCAGCTTGGGACTAGCGGGGGGTAAAGGGACCCAGTACTTC.

This clone was seen only once. The chain has TRBV4-3 and TRBJ2-2, with 9 bases matching TRBD2. Germline V gene sequence: CDR1 LGHNA, CDR2 YSLEER. J gave up 4 bases and V 1 base, and 10 bases lay outside the gene matches. This CDR3 has 18 residues. The CDR3 DNA is TGCGCCAGCAGCCAAGGACCTATAGCGGGAGCTCTCACCGGGGAGCTGTTTTTT. Amino acids: CASSQGPIAGALTGELFF.

J is TRBJ1-2 and V is TRBV6-1; D ambiguous. V dropped 5 bases and J dropped 4 bases, with 14 bases sitting between them. Germline CDR1 MNHNS, CDR2 SASEGT. The CDR3 consists of 14 residues. CDR3 loop: CASSPSGRSYGYTF. CDR3 nucleotide sequence: TGTGCCAGCAGTCCCTCCGGGCGGTCCTATGGCTACACCTTC.

This clone was seen more than once but under ten times. This rearrangement joins TRBV30 to TRBJ1-4; no clear D gene. Germline V gene sequence: CDR1 GTSNPN, CDR2 SVGIG (reference sequence). The V gene lost 1 base and the J gene lost 8 bases, with 14 bases spanning the gap. The CDR3 has 14 residues. CDR3 in amino acids: CAWSGASELEKLFF. CDR3 sequence (DNA): TGTGCCTGGAGTGGGGCGAGTGAGTTGGAAAAACTGTTTTTT.

This sequence joins TRBV10-2 and TRBJ2-1; D unclear. The V end lost 7 bases, the J end lost 5 bases, and 6 bases lay between the germline ends. CDR1 WSHSY and CDR2 SAAADI come from the germline V gene. The length of the CDR3 is 11 residues. The CDR3 DNA reads TGCGCCAGCACCAGCAACAATGAGCAGTTCTTC. It yields the protein CASTSNNEQFF.

Details on this clone: Additional DNA sequences in this sample encode the identical CDR3. The V call is TRBV27, the J call TRBJ1-5; D is unclear. There are 13 residues in the CDR3. CDR1 is MNHEY, CDR2 SMNVEV, per germline (reference sequence). V lost 3 bases and J 4 bases, leaving 7 bases between the germline ends. The CDR3 sequence: CASSFGGNQPQHF. The CDR3 DNA sequence: TGTGCCAGCAGTTTCGGCGGTAATCAGCCCCAGCATTTT.

V and J are TRBV4-1 and TRBJ1-2, with D perhaps TRBD1 (5 bases). Trimming stripped 1 base from V and 4 bases from J, with 10 bases between. In germline, CDR1 is MGHRA, CDR2 YSYEKL. The CDR3 runs to 14 residues. The CDR3 is CASSQVGGTYGYTF. Here the CDR3 DNA reads TGCGCCAGCAGCCAAGTTGGAGGGACCTATGGCTACACCTTC.

The CDR3 coding sequence is TGTGCCAGCAGTTTATTACAGGGGGAGACCCAGTACTTC. This sequence encodes CASSLLQGETQYF. The chain recombines TRBV28 with TRBJ2-5, with 7 bases lining up with TRBD1. The CDR3 extends over 13 amino acids. Losses at the gene ends were 1 base for V and 5 bases for J; bases not matched to a gene: 1. Looked up from germline, CDR1 is MDHEN and CDR2 is SYDVKM.

This clone was detected once. The CDR3 is CAPGRGRDTQYF. CDR3 DNA: TGTGCCCCTGGGCGGGGGAGGGATACGCAGTATTTT. The V gene is TRBV30, the J gene TRBJ2-3; 7 nucleotides align to TRBD2. The CDR3 loop spans 12 amino acids. V gave up 8 bases and J gave up 6 bases; unmatched junction bases: 8. CDR1 and CDR2 from the germline V gene are GTSNPN and SVGIG (reference sequence).

The chain recombines TRBV10-3 with TRBJ2-2, with D uncertain. This CDR3 is built from 14 residues. V gave up 0 bases and J gave up 1 base, with 3 bases separating them. From germline, CDR1 is ENHRY and CDR2 SYGVKD. This CDR3 is CAISESLNTGELFF. CDR3 DNA sequence: TGTGCCATCAGTGAGTCCTTGAACACCGGGGAGCTGTTTTTT.

The CDR3 loop is CASSFRDSRSYEQYF. CDR3 bases: TGTGCCAGCAGTTTCCGGGACAGCCGTTCCTACGAGCAGTACTTC. This sequence joins TRBV6-5 and TRBJ2-5; 7 nucleotides line up with TRBD1. The DNA matches TRBJ2-7 better at its end, which makes the J call doubtful. Germline V gene lookup returns CDR1 MNHEY and CDR2 SVGAGI. The CDR3 consists of 15 residues.

This clone was seen more than once but under ten times. The chain couples TRBV19 to TRBJ2-1; D not certain. This CDR3 spans 14 amino acids. V was shortened by 5 bases and J by 0 bases, with 8 bases between the two germline ends. The germline gives CDR1 LNHDA, CDR2 SQIVND (reference sequence). The CDR3 sequence: CASSALSSYNEQFF. The CDR3 DNA sequence: TGTGCCAGTAGTGCCCTAAGCTCCTACAATGAGCAGTTCTTC.

Of note for this clone: Sequence at one end of the junction differs from germline and may be a read error. The rearrangement joins TRBV29-1 to TRBJ2-3, with TRBD1 identical over 8 bases. The germline gives CDR1 SQVTM, CDR2 ANQGSEA. This CDR3 comprises 14 residues. The CDR3 spells CSVEGQGYTDTQYF. The CDR3 DNA reads TGCAGCGTAGAAGGACAGGGCTACACAGATACGCAGTATTTT.

The CDR3 nucleotides are TGTGCCAGCAGTCGTCTAGGGCAGGGGTGGGCCGGGGAGCTGTTTTTT. The encoded protein is CASSRLGQGWAGELFF. The chain couples TRBV28 to TRBJ2-2; D possibly corresponds to TRBD1 (6 bases). The V and J ends lost 5 bases and 6 bases respectively, with 19 bases between them. The CDR3 extends over 16 amino acids. Germline assignment: CDR1 MDHEN and CDR2 SYDVKM.

The J gene is TRBJ2-1, the V gene TRBV9, with no clear D. The V gene's germline CDR1 is SGDLS and CDR2 YYNGEE. Trimming pared 0 bases from V and 0 bases from J, leaving 13 bases between. The CDR3 is 17 residues long. CDR3 protein: CASSVVSRLSSYNEQFF. Here the CDR3 DNA reads TGTGCCAGCAGCGTAGTATCACGTCTGAGCTCCTACAATGAGCAGTTCTTC.

The chain links TRBV30 to TRBJ2-1; perhaps TRBD2 as D (6 bases). Germline CDR1 reads GTSNPN; CDR2 reads SVGIG (reference sequence). The CDR3 contains 15 residues. The V end lost 3 bases, the J end lost 4 bases, and 16 bases lay between the germline ends. The DNA for the CDR3 is TGTGCCTGGAGGCGGGGAGTAGCCCCATACAATGAGCAGTTCTTC. As protein: CAWRRGVAPYNEQFF.

This rearrangement joins TRBV9 to TRBJ2-7; D call uncertain. V was trimmed by 0 bases and J by 5 bases, leaving 15 bases between them. The CDR3 consists of 15 residues. Germline V gene data show CDR1 as SGDLS and CDR2 as YYNGEE. This chain's CDR3 is CASSVAGFGSNEQYF. CDR3 sequence (DNA): TGTGCCAGCAGCGTAGCCGGCTTTGGTAGTAACGAGCAGTACTTC.

The V and J genes are TRBV12-5 and TRBJ1-2; 12 positions agree with TRBD1. There are 18 residues in the CDR3. The junction had 14 bases not matched to a gene; V was cut back by 1 base and J by 8 bases. Germline CDR1 LGHNT, CDR2 FRNRAP. CDR3 sequence (DNA): TGTGCTAGTGGTTTGGCCCTTACCCCGGGACAGGGGGCGGTCGGCTACACCTTC. Encoded protein: CASGLALTPGQGAVGYTF.

The chain combines TRBV9 with TRBJ2-7; D gene unclear. Trimming shortened V by 0 bases and J by 2 bases, and 9 bases separated the two germline ends. Germline CDR1 and CDR2: SGDLS and YYNGEE. The CDR3 has 14 residues. The CDR3 bases are TGTGCCAGCAGCGTAGGATCGGGTACCTACGAGCAGTACTTC. This translates into CASSVGSGTYEQYF.